This record concerns one TCR beta chain sequence. Its antigen is unknown. 13 Jbeta primers and 60 Vbeta primers were used for the PCR. Only in-frame clones appear in the TCRdb table, and some are missing; sequencing was by immunoSEQ multiplex PCR. Among about 150,000 clones listed, more than 75% were seen once. This entry belongs to a study of cytomegalovirus exposure and HLA in healthy donors. Overall study: A prior study identified 117 million unique TCR beta sequences from about 200 million T cells. When over 300 donors were genotyped, about 80% of them were found to fall in the Caucasian-associated ancestry cluster.

The study, taken as a whole, reports: Investigators reported 150 to 200 TCR beta chains as tied to cytomegalovirus.

This receptor was identified in a young man in good health and CMV-seropositive. Sequenced: PBMCs.

The CDR3 is CASSLTGEQETQYF. CDR3 sequence (DNA): TGTGCCAGCTCTTTGACAGGGGAGCAAGAGACCCAGTACTTC. The rearrangement uses TRBV18 and TRBJ2-5, with 8 bases aligning to TRBD1. The germline CDR1 and CDR2 sequences are KGHSH and LQKENI. Trimming took 6 bases from V and 2 from J; bases not matched to a gene: 5. The CDR3 totals 14 residues.